The rows below give T cell receptor beta chains drawn from one sample of a study of T cell responses to AZD1222 COVID-19 vaccine. This table comes from immunoSEQ multiplex PCR, and its TCRdb copy is limited to in-frame clones, with some not included. The table shows about 120,000 clones, with about 89% occurring only once. This sample comprised peripheral blood, obtained on day 0 of AZD1222 vaccination. These receptors were collected from an adult in good health. Both conserved end residues are part of each CDR3. D genes are given only for firm matches. Some rows have no size entry. The others give once, few or many, or a class for an expanded clone.

D: TRBD1; size: .; V: TRBV9; J: TRBJ1-6; DNA: TGTGCCAGCAGCCCGTCGGGACAGTATAATTCACCCCTCCACTTT; CDR3: CASSPSGQYNSPLHF
D: TRBD2; size: .; V: TRBV30; J: TRBJ2-3; DNA: TGTGCCTGGAGCCGCGGACTAGCGGGAGGGCAAGATACGCAGTATTTT; CDR3: CAWSRGLAGGQDTQYF
D: .; size: once; V: TRBV12-3/TRBV12-4; J: TRBJ1-2; DNA: TGTGCCAGCGGACCACTGGTCGGAGGCTCCTACACCTTC; CDR3: CASGPLVGGSYTF
D: .; size: .; V: TRBV19; J: TRBJ1-6; DNA: TGTGCCAGTACCTCAACGGGGGGGCTCGTTTCACCCCTCCACTTT; CDR3: CASTSTGGLVSPLHF
D: .; size: .; V: TRBV12-3/TRBV12-4; J: TRBJ2-3; DNA: TGTGCCAGCAGGGTGACGGGCACAGATACGCAGTATTTT; CDR3: CASRVTGTDTQYF
D: TRBD2; size: few; V: TRBV4-3; J: TRBJ2-3; DNA: TGCGCCAGCAGCCAGGCAGACCTAGCGGGAGGGCCGACAGATACGCAGTATTTT; CDR3: CASSQADLAGGPTDTQYF
D: .; size: once; V: TRBV9; J: TRBJ2-5; DNA: TGTGCCAGCAGCGCCACTACACGCCCCAGTGAGACCCAGTACTTC; CDR3: CASSATTRPSETQYF
D: TRBD1; size: .; V: TRBV5-4; J: TRBJ1-2; DNA: TGTGCCAGCAGCTCGGAGGGCAGGGGGTATGGCTACACCTTC; CDR3: CASSSEGRGYGYTF
D: .; size: .; V: TRBV11-2; J: TRBJ2-3; DNA: TGTGCCAGCAGCTTCGGACCACCAGGAGTGGCTAGCAGGGATACGCAGTATTTT; CDR3: CASSFGPPGVASRDTQYF
D: .; size: .; V: TRBV12-3/TRBV12-4; J: TRBJ1-2; DNA: TGTGCCAGCAGTTTTCGAGGGGAGGGTGGCTACACCTTC; CDR3: CASSFRGEGGYTF
D: .; size: once; V: TRBV7-2; J: TRBJ2-3; DNA: TGTGCCAGCAGCTTAGGCACGATCTCCACAGATACGCAGTATTTT; CDR3: CASSLGTISTDTQYF
D: .; size: .; V: TRBV2; J: TRBJ1-2; DNA: TGTGCCAGCATAGGGACACCCAACTATGGCTACACCTTC; CDR3: CASIGTPNYGYTF
D: .; size: .; V: TRBV18; J: TRBJ2-7; DNA: TGTGCCAGCTCACCACAGCGCGGGCGGGGCCCCTACGAGCAGTACTTC; CDR3: CASSPQRGRGPYEQYF
D: TRBD1; size: .; V: TRBV5-4; J: TRBJ1-5; DNA: TGTGCCAGCAGCCCGGGGACAGGGGGAAATCAGCCCCAGCATTTT; CDR3: CASSPGTGGNQPQHF
D: .; size: .; V: TRBV5-1; J: TRBJ2-5; DNA: TGCGCCAGCAGCGACCCAACCCGGGATCAAGAGACCCAGTACTTC; CDR3: CASSDPTRDQETQYF
D: .; size: .; V: TRBV11-3; J: TRBJ2-1; DNA: TGTGCCAGCAGCGGAAGTAGCGGTGACTACAATGAGCAGTTCTTC; CDR3: CASSGSSGDYNEQFF